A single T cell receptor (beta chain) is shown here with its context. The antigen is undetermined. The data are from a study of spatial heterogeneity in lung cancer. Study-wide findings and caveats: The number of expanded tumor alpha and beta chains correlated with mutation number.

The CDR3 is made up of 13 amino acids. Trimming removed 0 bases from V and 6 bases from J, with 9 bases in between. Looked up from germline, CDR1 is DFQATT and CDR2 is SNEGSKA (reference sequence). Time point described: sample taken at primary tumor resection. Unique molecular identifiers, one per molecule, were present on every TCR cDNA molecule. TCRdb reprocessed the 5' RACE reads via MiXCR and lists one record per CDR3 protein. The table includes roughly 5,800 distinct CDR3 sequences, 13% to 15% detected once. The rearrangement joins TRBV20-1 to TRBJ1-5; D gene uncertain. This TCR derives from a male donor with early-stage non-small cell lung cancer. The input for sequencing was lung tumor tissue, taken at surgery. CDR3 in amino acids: CSARDLGRQPQHF. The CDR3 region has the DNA TGCAGTGCTAGAGATCTAGGGCGTCAGCCCCAGCATTTT.